A single T cell receptor beta chain is shown here with its context. Many counts were recorded for this clonotype. Its antigen is currently not known. It has no much larger one-base neighbor in the sample; base qualities were not kept. In light of the paper, this sample's treatment or condition label describes: allogeneic hematopoietic cell transplantation with graft depleted of TCRalphabeta T cells and CD19 B cells. The children who served as transplant recipients had been given grafts of TCRalphabeta/CD19-depleted allogeneic hematopoietic cells. The data originate from a study of T-cell reconstitution after alpha-beta-depleted transplantation in children (dated by TCRdb to about 2016). Background for the entire study: The study quantitatively tracked T-cell immune reconstitution after TCRalphabeta/CD19-depleted allogeneic hematopoietic cell transplantation in children using TCR repertoire profiling. What the research found in general, with its limitations: The frequencies of hyperexpanded clones fell over the following months, and after one year, T-cell counts and TCRbeta diversity were mostly attributed to newly produced T cells. In some patients, high TCRbeta diversity at day 60 was attributed to recipient T cells and intrathymic progenitors that had survived conditioning. The apparently early recovery of alphabetaT-cell counts about two months after transplant reportedly depended on only several hundred rapidly expanded clones that came from non-depleted graft cells.

The method was PCR. The data were produced on an Illumina HiSeq 2500. TCR libraries were prepared with molecular barcoding, using unique molecular identifiers to normalize TCRbeta repertoire quantification. The raw public reads went through TCRdb reprocessing: fastp at Q25, MiXCR clone calling, in-frame beta chains kept. A single entry per CDR3 protein holds the most common genes and DNA from its merged rows. A total of approximately 500,000 distinct CDR3 sequences appear in this sample, under 12% of them only once. The top ten hold just over 2% of the sample. CDR1 and CDR2 were assigned from the germline V gene as ENHRY and SYGVKD. V and J are trimmed by 2 bases and 1 base, and the gene matches miss 1 base of the junction. CDR3 length: 14 amino acids, cysteine to phenylalanine. The only DNA kept is the CDR3, 42 bases in frame from the first base.

The V and J genes are TRBV10-3 and TRBJ1-1, with 7 bases matching TRBD1. The source of this sequence is a child aged 2-15 years with inherited bone marrow failure, due to receive a stem cell transplant. The sequencing used PBMCs, collected before TCRalphabeta/CD19-depleted stem cell transplant. This receptor carries the CDR3 CAISERGPNTEAFF. The sequenced DNA: TGTGCCATCAGTGAGAGGGGGCCGAACACTGAAGCTTTCTTT.